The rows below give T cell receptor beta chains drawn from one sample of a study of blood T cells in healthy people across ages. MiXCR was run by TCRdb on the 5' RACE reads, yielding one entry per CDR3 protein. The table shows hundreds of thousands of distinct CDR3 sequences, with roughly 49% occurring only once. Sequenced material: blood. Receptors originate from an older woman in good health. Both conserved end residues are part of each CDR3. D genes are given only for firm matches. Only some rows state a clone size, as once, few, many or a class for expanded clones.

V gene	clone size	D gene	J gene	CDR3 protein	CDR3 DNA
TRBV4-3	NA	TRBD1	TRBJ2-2	CASSQGVKGAIGELFF	TGCGCCAGCAGCCAAGGGGTTAAGGGGGCTATCGGGGAGCTGTTTTTT
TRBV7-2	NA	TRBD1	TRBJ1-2	CASSLERTGPYGYTF	TGTGCCAGCAGCTTAGAGCGGACAGGGCCCTATGGCTACACCTTC
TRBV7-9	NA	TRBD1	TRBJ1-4	CASSEQGAYEKLFF	TGTGCCAGCAGCGAACAGGGGGCATATGAAAAGCTGTTTTTT
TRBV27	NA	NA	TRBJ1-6	CASSGASGSYNSPLHF	TGTGCCAGCAGCGGCGCTTCGGGTAGCTATAATTCACCCCTCCACTTT
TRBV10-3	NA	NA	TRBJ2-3	CAISESSGTNTDTQYF	TGTGCCATCAGTGAGTCTTCGGGGACAAACACAGATACGCAGTATTTT
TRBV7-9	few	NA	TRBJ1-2	CASSLWATTF	TGTGCCAGCAGCTTATGGGCAACCACCTTC
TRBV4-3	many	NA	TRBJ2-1	CASSQEWGLYNEQFF	TGCGCCAGCAGCCAAGAGTGGGGGCTCTACAATGAGCAGTTCTTC
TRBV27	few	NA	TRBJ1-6	CASRGGNSPLHF	TGTGCCAGCAGGGGGGGGAATTCACCCCTCCACTTT
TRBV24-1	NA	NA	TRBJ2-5	CATSDFGQFQETQYF	TGTGCCACCAGTGATTTCGGACAGTTCCAAGAGACCCAGTACTTC
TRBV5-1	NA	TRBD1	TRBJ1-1	CASSLEGAQRNTEAFF	TGCGCCAGCAGCTTGGAGGGGGCCCAAAGGAACACTGAAGCTTTCTTT
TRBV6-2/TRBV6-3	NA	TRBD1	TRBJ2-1	CASGRTGGGNNEQFF	TGTGCCAGCGGTCGGACAGGGGGCGGTAACAATGAGCAGTTCTTC
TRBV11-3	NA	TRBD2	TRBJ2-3	CASSLGGLAVGTPDTQYF	TGTGCCAGCAGCTTAGGTGGACTAGCGGTGGGGACGCCAGATACGCAGTATTTT
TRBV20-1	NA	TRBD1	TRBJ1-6	CSAPGQGKSPLHF	TGCAGTGCTCCGGGACAGGGAAAGTCACCCCTCCACTTT
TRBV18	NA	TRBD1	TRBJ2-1	CASSHRQGQRNEQFF	TGTGCCAGCTCCCACAGACAGGGGCAGAGGAATGAGCAGTTCTTC
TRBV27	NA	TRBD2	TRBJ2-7	CASSSGTSPTNEQYF	TGTGCCAGCAGTTCCGGGACTAGCCCCACCAATGAGCAGTACTTC
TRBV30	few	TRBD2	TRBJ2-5	CASHPSGGGEETQYF	TGTGCCTCCCACCCCAGCGGCGGGGGAGAAGAGACCCAGTACTTC
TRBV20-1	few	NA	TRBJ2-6	CSASGRGSGANVLTF	TGCAGTGCTAGCGGCAGAGGGTCTGGGGCCAACGTCCTGACTTTC
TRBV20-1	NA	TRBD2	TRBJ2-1	CSARGNSGKRREQFF	TGCAGTGCTAGAGGAAATAGCGGGAAGCGTCGGGAGCAGTTCTTC
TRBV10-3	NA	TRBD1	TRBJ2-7	CAISDPEDRGRFISYEQYF	TGTGCCATCAGTGATCCGGAGGACAGGGGGCGCTTCATCTCCTACGAGCAGTACTTC
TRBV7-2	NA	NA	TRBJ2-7	CASSFLYNEQYF	TGTGCCAGCAGCTTTCTCTACAATGAGCAGTACTTC
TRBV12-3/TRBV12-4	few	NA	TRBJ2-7	CASATGEDDEQYF	TGTGCCAGCGCAACAGGGGAGGACGACGAGCAGTACTTC
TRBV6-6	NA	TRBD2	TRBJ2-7	CASSHEPTGLPSYEQYF	TGTGCCAGCAGTCACGAACCCACGGGACTACCGTCCTACGAGCAGTACTTC
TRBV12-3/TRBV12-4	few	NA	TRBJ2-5	CASSLRRRQETQYF	TGTGCCAGCAGTTTACGGCGGAGACAAGAGACCCAGTACTTC
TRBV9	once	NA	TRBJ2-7	CASSGTGPRGTYEQYF	TGTGCCAGCAGCGGAACCGGGCCCAGGGGCACCTACGAGCAGTACTTC
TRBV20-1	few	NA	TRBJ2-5	CSARDFRTQETQYF	TGCAGTGCTAGAGATTTCAGGACACAAGAGACCCAGTACTTC
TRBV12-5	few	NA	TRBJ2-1	CASGLQGFNNEQFF	TGTGCTAGTGGCCTGCAGGGGTTTAACAATGAGCAGTTCTTC
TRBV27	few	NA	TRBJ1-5	CASSPSNQPQHF	TGTGCCAGCAGTCCAAGCAATCAGCCCCAGCATTTT
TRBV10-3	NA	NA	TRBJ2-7	CAINEGGPNGYEQYF	TGTGCCATCAATGAAGGGGGGCCTAACGGCTACGAGCAGTACTTC
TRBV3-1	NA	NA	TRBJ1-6	CASSRGTYNSPLHF	TGTGCCAGCAGCCGCGGGACATATAATTCACCCCTCCACTTT
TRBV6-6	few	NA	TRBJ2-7	CASSLPRTTAYEQYF	TGTGCCAGCAGCTTACCCCGGACTACCGCCTACGAGCAGTACTTC
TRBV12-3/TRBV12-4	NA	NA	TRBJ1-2	CASSLTVSGYTF	TGTGCCAGCAGTCTAACAGTTTCTGGCTACACCTTC
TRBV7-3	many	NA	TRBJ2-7	CASSPGRGATYEQYF	TGTGCCAGCAGCCCTGGACGGGGCGCCACCTACGAGCAGTACTTC
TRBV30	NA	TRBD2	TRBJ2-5	CAWSGGDSGRQETQYF	TGTGCCTGGAGTGGGGGAGATAGCGGGAGACAAGAGACCCAGTACTTC
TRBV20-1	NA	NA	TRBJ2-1	CSARRSALSSYNEQFF	TGCAGTGCTAGGAGGTCTGCGCTGAGCTCCTACAATGAGCAGTTCTTC
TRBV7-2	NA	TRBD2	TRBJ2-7	CASSLDGPGLAISSEQYF	TGTGCCAGCAGCTTAGACGGTCCAGGACTAGCGATTTCTTCCGAGCAGTACTTC
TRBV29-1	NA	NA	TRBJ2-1	CSVAYIPNEQFF	TGCAGCGTTGCGTATATTCCCAATGAGCAGTTCTTC
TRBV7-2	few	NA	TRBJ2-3	CASSFGDFDTQYF	TGTGCCAGCAGCTTCGGGGACTTCGATACGCAGTATTTT
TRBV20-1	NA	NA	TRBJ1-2	CSARRGLGNYGYTF	TGCAGTGCCCGAAGGGGGTTGGGGAACTATGGCTACACCTTC
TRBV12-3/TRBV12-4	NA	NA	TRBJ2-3	CASGLADTQYF	TGTGCCAGCGGATTAGCCGATACGCAGTATTTT
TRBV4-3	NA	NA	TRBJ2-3	CASSLTHTGTDTQYF	TGCGCCAGCAGCCTAACTCATACGGGCACAGATACGCAGTATTTT
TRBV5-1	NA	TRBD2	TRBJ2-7	CASSFRPPGLAYSSYEQYF	TGCGCCAGCAGCTTCAGACCACCGGGACTAGCGTATAGCTCCTACGAGCAGTACTTC
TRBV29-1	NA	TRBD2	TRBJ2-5	CSVDRLAGAGRVKETQYF	TGCAGCGTCGATAGACTAGCGGGAGCGGGGAGGGTTAAAGAGACCCAGTACTTC
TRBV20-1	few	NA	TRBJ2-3	CSVPRAADTQYF	TGCAGTGTCCCTCGCGCGGCAGATACGCAGTATTTT
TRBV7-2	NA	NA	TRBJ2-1	CASSLGSNEQFF	TGTGCCAGCAGCTTAGGTTCAAATGAGCAGTTCTTC
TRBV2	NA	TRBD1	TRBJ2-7	CASTKTGTYEQYF	TGTGCCAGCACCAAGACAGGGACCTACGAGCAGTACTTC
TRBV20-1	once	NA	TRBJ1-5	CSAIPDTYSNQPQHF	TGCAGTGCTATCCCGGACACCTATAGCAATCAGCCCCAGCATTTT
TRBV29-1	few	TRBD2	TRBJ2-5	CSVEMTSGKGGETQYF	TGCAGCGTTGAAATGACTAGCGGGAAAGGGGGAGAGACCCAGTACTTC
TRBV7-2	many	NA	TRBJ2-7	CASSLDVVGTSYEQYF	TGTGCCAGCAGCTTAGACGTCGTGGGGACAAGCTACGAGCAGTACTTC
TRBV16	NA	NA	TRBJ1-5	CASSQSSRGNQPQHF	TGTGCCAGCAGCCAATCAAGCAGGGGAAATCAGCCCCAGCATTTT
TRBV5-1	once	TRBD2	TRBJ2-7	CASSLALAGSDSYEQYF	TGCGCCAGCAGCTTGGCTCTAGCGGGGTCCGACTCCTACGAGCAGTACTTC
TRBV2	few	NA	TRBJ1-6	CASSQNTGHNSPLHF	TGTGCCAGCAGTCAGAACACAGGGCATAATTCACCCCTCCACTTT
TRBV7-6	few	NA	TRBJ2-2	CASSGPGELFF	TGTGCCAGCAGCGGGCCCGGGGAGCTGTTTTTT
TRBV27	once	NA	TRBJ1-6	CASTGAGPSYSPLHF	TGTGCCAGCACCGGCGCTGGGCCCTCCTATTCACCCCTCCACTTT
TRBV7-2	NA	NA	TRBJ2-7	CASSIRLGNEQYF	TGTGCCAGCAGCATAAGACTAGGGAACGAGCAGTACTTC
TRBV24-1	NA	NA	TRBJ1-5	CATSGPQGHQPQHF	TGTGCCACCAGTGGTCCGCAGGGTCATCAGCCCCAGCATTTT
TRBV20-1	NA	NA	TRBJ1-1	CSARMGVWAFF	TGCAGTGCTAGAATGGGGGTTTGGGCTTTCTTT
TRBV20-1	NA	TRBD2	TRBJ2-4	CSASLIAGVAKNIQYF	TGCAGTGCTAGTCTTATAGCGGGGGTAGCCAAAAACATTCAGTACTTC
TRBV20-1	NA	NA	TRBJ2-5	CSARGQVETQYF	TGCAGTGCTAGAGGTCAGGTAGAGACCCAGTACTTC
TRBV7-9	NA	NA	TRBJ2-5	CASSLVLEVKETQYF	TGTGCCAGCAGCTTAGTTCTAGAGGTAAAAGAGACCCAGTACTTC